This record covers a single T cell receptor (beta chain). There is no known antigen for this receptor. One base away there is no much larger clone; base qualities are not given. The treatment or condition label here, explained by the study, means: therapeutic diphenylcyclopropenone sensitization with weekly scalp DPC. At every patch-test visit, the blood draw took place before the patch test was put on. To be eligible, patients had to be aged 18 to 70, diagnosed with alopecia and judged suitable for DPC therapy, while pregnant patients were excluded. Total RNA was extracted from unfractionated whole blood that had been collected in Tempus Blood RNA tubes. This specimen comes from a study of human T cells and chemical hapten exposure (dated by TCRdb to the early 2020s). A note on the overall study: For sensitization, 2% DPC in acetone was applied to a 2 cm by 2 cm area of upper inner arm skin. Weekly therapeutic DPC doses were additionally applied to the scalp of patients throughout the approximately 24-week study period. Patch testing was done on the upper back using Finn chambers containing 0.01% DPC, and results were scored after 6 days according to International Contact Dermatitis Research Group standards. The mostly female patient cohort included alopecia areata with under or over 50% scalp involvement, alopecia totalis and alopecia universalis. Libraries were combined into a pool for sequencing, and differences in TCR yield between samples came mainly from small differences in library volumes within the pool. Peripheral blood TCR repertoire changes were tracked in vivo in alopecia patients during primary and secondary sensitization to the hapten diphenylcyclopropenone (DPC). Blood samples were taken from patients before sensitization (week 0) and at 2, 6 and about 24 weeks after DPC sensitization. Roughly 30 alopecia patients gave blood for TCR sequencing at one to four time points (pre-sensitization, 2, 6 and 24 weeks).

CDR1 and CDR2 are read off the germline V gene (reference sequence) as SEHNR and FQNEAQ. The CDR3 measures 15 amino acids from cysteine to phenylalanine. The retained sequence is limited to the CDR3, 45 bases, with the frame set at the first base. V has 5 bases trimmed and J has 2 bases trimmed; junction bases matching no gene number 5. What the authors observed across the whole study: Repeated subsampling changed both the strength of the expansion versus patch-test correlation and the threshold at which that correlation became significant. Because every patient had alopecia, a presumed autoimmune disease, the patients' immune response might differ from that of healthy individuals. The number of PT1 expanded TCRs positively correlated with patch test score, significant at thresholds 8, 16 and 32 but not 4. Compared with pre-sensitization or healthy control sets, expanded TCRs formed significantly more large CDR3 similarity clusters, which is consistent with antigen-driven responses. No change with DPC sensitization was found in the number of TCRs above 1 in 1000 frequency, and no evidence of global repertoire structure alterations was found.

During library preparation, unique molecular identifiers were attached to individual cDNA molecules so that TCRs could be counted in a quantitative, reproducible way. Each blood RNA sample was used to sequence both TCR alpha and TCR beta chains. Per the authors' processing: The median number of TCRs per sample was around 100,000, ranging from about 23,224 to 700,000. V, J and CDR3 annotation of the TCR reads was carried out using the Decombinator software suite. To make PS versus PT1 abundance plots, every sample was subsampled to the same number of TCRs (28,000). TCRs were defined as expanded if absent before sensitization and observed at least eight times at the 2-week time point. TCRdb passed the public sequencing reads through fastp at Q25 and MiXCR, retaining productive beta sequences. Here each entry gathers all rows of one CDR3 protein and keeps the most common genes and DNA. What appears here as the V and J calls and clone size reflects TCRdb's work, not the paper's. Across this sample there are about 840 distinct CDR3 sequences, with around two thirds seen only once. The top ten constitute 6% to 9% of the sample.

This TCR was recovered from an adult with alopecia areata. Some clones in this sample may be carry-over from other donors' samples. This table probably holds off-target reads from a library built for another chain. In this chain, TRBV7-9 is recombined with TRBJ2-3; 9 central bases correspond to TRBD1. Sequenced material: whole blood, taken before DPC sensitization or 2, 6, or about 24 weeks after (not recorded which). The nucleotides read TGTGCCAGCAGCGGGGGACAGGGTGTCACAGATACGCAGTATTTT. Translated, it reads CASSGGQGVTDTQYF.